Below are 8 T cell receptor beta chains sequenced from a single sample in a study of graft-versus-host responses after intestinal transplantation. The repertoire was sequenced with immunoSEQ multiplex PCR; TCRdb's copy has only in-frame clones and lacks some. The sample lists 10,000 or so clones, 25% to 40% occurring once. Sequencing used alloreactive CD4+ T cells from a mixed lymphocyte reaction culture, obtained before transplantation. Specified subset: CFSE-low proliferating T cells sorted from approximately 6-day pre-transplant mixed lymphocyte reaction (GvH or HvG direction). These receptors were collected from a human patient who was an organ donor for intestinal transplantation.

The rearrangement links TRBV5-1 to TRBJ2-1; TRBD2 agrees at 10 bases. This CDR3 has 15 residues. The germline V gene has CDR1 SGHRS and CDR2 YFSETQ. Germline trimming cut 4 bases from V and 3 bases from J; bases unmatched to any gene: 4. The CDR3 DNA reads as TGCGCCAGCAGCCTAGGACTAGCGGACTACAATGAGCAGTTCTTC. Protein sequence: CASSLGLADYNEQFF.

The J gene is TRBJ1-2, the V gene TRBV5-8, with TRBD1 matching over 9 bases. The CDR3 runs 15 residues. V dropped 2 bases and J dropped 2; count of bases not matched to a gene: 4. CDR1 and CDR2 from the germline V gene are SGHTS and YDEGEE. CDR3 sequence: CASSLGDRANYGYTF. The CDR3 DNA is TGTGCCAGCAGCTTAGGGGACAGGGCCAACTATGGCTACACCTTC. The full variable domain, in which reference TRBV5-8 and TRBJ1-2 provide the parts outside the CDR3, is EAGVTQSPTHLIKTRGQQATLRCSPISGHTSVYWYQQALGLGLQFLLWYDEGEERNRGNFPPRFSGRQFPNYSSELNVNALELEDSALYLCASSLGDRANYGYTFGSGTRLTVV.

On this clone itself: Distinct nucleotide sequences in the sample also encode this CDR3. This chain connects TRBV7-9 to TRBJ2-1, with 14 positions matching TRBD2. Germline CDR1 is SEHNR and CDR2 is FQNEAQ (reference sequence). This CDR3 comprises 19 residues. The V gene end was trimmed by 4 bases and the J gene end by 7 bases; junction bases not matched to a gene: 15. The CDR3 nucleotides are TGTGCCAGCAGCTCCCTACAGACTAGCGGGGGGGCCCGTGGTAATGAGCAGTTCTTC. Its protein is CASSSLQTSGGARGNEQFF.

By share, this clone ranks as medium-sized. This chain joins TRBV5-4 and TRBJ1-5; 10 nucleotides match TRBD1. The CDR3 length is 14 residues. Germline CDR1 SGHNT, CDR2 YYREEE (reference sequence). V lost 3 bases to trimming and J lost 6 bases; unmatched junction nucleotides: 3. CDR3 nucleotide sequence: TGTGCCAGCAGCTGCGGACAGGGGGGTCAGCCCCAGCATTTT. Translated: CASSCGQGGQPQHF.

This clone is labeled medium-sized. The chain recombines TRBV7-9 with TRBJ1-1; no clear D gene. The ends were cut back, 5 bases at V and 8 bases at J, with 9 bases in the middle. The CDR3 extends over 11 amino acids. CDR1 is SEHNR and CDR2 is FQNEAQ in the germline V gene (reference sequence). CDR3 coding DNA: TGTGCCAGCAGCCTCTGGGCCGAAGCTTTCTTT. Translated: CASSLWAEAFF.

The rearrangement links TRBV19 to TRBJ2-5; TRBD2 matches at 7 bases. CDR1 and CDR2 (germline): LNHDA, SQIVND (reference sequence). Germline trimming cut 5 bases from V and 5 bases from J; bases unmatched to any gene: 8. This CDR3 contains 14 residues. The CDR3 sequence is CASSVTSAGETQYF. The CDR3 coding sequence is TGTGCCAGTAGTGTCACTAGCGCTGGGGAGACCCAGTACTTC. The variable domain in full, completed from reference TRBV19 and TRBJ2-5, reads DGGITQSPKYLFRKEGQNVTLSCEQNLNHDAMYWYRQDPGQGLRLIYYSQIVNDFQKGDIAEGYSVSREKKESFPLTVTSAQKNPTAFYLCASSVTSAGETQYFGPGTRLLVL.

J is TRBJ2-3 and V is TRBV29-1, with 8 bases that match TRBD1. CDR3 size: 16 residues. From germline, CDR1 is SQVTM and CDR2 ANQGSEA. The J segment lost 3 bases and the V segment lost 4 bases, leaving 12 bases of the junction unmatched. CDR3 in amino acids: CSVAGSPGGRTDTQYF. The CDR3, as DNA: TGCAGCGTTGCGGGCTCCCCAGGGGGCCGGACAGATACGCAGTATTTT.

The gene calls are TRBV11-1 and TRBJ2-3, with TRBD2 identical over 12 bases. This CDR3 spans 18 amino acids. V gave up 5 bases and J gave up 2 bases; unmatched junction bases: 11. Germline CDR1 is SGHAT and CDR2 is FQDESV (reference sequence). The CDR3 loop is CASSPPNRLAGATDTQYF. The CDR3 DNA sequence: TGTGCCAGCAGCCCACCGAATCGACTAGCGGGGGCCACAGATACGCAGTATTTT.